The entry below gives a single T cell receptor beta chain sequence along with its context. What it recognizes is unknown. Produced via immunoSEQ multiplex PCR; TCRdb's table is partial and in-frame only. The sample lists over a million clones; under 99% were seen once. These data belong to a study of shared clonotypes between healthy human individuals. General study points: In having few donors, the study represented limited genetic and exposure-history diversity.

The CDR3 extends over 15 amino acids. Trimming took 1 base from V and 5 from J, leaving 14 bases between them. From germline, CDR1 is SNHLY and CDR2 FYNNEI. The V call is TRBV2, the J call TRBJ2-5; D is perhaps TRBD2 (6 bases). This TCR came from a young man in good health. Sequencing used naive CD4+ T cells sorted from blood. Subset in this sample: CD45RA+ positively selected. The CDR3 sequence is CASSEVGGGGETQYF. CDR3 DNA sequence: TGTGCCAGCAGTGAAGTCGGGGGTGGCGGTGAGACCCAGTACTTC.